This is a list of T cell receptor beta chains from one sample in a study of CD8+ T cells in alopecia areata. Sequenced by immunoSEQ multiplex PCR; TCRdb stores in-frame clones only, minus some. The repertoire holds 200,000 to 250,000 clones, with 50% to 70% as singletons. This specimen was CD4+ T cells sorted from blood, taken at week 0. These receptor sequences come from a human donor with alopecia areata. Each CDR3 is given with its conserved first and last residue.

J: TRBJ1-1
V: TRBV10-3
CDR3: CAAQGATEAFF

J: TRBJ1-6
V: TRBV18
CDR3: CASSPGHNSPLHF

J: TRBJ2-1
V: TRBV9
CDR3: CASSVSGQIYNEQFF

J: TRBJ1-5
V: TRBV2
CDR3: CASRLAGISNQPQHF

J: TRBJ2-7
V: TRBV5-8
CDR3: CASSLAEGYEQYF

J: TRBJ2-3
V: TRBV13
CDR3: CASSPQPKDTQYF

J: TRBJ1-2
V: TRBV29-1
CDR3: CSVGGLVTNYGYTF

J: TRBJ2-3
V: TRBV7-9
CDR3: CASSRLGATDTQYF

J: TRBJ2-3
V: TRBV5-1
CDR3: CASSLVSGTDTQYF

J: TRBJ1-2
V: TRBV14
CDR3: CASSQIQGRLGGYTF

J: TRBJ1-5
V: TRBV30
CDR3: CAWSTGTVTYQPQHF

J: TRBJ1-6
V: TRBV30
CDR3: CAWTGGGINSPLHF

J: TRBJ2-6
V: TRBV29-1
CDR3: CSVGTSGANVLTF